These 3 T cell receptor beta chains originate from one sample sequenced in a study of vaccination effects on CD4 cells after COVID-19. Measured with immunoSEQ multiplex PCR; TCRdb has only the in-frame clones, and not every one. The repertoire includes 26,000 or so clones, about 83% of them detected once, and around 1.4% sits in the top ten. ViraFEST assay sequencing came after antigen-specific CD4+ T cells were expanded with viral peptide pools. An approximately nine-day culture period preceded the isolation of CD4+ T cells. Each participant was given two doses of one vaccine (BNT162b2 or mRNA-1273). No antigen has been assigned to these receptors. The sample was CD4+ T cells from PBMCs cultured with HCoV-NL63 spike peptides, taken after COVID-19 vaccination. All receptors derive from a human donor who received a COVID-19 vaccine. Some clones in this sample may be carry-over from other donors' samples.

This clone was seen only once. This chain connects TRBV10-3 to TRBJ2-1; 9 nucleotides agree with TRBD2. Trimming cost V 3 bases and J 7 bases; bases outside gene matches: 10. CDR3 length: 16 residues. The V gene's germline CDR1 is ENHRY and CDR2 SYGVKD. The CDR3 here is CAISDGSGGTSNEQFF. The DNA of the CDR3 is TGTGCCATCAGTGATGGTAGCGGGGGTACGAGTAATGAGCAGTTCTTC.

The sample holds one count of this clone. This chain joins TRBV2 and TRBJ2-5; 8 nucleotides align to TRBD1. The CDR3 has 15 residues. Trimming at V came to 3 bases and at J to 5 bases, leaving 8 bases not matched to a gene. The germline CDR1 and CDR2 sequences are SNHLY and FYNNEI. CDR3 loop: CASSEHSGGRETQYF. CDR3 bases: TGTGCCAGCAGTGAGCATTCAGGGGGCCGGGAGACCCAGTACTTC.

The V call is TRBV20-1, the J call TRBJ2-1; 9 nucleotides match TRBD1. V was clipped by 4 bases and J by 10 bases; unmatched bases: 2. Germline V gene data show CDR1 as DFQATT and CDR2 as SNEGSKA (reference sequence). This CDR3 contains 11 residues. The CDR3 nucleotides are TGCAGTGCTAACAGGGGGCGCGAGCAGTTCTTC. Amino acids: CSANRGREQFF.